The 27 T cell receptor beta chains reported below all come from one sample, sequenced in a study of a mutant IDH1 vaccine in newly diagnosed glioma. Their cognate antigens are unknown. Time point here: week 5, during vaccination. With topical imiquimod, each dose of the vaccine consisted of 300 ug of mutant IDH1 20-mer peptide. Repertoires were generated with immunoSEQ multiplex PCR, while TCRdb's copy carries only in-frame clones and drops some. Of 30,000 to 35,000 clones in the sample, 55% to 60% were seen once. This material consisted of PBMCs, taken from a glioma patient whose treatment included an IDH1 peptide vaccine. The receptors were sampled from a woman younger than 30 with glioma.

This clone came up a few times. CDR3 in DNA: TGTGCCAGTAGTTTGGGGGTTAGCAATCAGCCCCAGCATTTT. It translates to CASSLGVSNQPQHF. The genes are TRBV19 and TRBJ1-5; possibly TRBD1 for D (5 bases). Trimming stripped 5 bases from V and 0 bases from J, with 8 bases between. The germline V gene has CDR1 LNHDA and CDR2 SQIVND (reference sequence). This CDR3 region has 14 residues.

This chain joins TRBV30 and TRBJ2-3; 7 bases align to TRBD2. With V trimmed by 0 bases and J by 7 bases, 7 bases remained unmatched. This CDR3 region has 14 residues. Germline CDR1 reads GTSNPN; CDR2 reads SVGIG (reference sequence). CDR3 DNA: TGTGCCTGGAGTGTAGGAGCAGCGGGAAATACGCAGTATTTT. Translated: CAWSVGAAGNTQYF.

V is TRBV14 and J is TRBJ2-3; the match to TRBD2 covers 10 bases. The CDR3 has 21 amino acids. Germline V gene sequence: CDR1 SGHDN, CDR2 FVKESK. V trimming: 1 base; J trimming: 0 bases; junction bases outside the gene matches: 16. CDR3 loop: CASSQGTLGSGLAASTDTQYF. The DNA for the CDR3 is TGTGCCAGCAGCCAAGGGACTCTGGGTTCTGGACTAGCGGCTAGCACAGATACGCAGTATTTT.

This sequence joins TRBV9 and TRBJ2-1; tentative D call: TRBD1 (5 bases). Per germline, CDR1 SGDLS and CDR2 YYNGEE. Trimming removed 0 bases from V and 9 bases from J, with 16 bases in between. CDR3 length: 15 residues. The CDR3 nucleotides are TGTGCCAGCAGCGTAGTTCAGGGAAGTGGCGGTGAGCAGTTCTTC. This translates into CASSVVQGSGGEQFF.

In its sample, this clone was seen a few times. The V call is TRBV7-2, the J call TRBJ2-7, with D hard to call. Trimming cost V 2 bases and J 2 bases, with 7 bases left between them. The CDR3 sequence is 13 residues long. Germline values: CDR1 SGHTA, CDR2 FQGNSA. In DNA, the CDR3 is TGTGCCAGCAGCTTATCTGCAGCCTACGAGCAGTACTTC. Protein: CASSLSAAYEQYF.

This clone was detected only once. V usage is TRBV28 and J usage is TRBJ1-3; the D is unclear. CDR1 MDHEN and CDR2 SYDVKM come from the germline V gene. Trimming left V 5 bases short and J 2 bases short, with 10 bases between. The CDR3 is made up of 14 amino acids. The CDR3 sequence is CASSLGSAGNTIYF. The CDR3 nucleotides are TGTGCCAGCAGTCTGGGGTCGGCTGGAAACACCATATATTTT.

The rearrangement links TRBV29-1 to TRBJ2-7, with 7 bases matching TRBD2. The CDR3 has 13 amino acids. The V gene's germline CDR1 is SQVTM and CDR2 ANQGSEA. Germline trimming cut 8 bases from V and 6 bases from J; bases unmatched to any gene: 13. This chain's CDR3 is CSMQRDGSLEQYF. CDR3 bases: TGCAGCATGCAGCGGGACGGAAGTCTCGAGCAGTACTTC.

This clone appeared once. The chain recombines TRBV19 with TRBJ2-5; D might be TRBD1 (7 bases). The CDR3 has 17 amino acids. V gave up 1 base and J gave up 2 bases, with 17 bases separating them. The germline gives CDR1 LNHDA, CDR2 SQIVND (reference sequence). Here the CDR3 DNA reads TGTGCCAGTAGTATAGTGGGGGTAGCAGGGGGGCAAGAGACCCAGTACTTC. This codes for CASSIVGVAGGQETQYF.

CDR3 loop: CASGVRPIANYGYTF. CDR3 coding DNA: TGTGCCAGCGGGGTTCGTCCGATTGCTAACTATGGCTACACCTTC. The chain links TRBV7-9 to TRBJ1-2; D is uncertain. Germline V gene sequence: CDR1 SEHNR, CDR2 FQNEAQ (reference sequence). With 8 bases removed from V and 0 bases from J, the gap between germline ends came to 16 bases. There are 15 residues in the CDR3.

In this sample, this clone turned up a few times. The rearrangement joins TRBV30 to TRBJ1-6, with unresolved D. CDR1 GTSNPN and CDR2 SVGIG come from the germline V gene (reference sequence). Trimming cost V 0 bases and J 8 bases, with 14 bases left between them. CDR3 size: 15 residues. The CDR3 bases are TGTGCCTGGAGTGTCGGGTCCATACACTATTCACCCCTCCACTTT. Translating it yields CAWSVGSIHYSPLHF.

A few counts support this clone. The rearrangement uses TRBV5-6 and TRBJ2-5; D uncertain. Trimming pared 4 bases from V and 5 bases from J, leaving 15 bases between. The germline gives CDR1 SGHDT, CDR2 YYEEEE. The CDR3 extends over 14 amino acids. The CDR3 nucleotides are TGTGCCAGCAGCCCGGCGCCGGGCCACGAGACCCAGTACTTC. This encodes CASSPAPGHETQYF.

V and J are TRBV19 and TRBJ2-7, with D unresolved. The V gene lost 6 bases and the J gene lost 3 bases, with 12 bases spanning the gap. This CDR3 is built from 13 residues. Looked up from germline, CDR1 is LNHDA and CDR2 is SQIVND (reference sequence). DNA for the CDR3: TGTGCCAGTAGCCGTGGGAAGGGCTACGAGCAGTACTTC. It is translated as CASSRGKGYEQYF. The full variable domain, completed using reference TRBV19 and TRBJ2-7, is DGGITQSPKYLFRKEGQNVTLSCEQNLNHDAMYWYRQDPGQGLRLIYYSQIVNDFQKGDIAEGYSVSREKKESFPLTVTSAQKNPTAFYLCASSRGKGYEQYFGPGTRLTVT.

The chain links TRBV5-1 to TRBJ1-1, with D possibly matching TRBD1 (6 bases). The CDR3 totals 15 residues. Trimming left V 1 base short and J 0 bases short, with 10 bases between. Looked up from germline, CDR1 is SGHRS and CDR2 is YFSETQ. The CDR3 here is CASSLTGPVNTEAFF. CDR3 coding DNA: TGCGCCAGCAGCTTGACAGGGCCCGTGAACACTGAAGCTTTCTTT.

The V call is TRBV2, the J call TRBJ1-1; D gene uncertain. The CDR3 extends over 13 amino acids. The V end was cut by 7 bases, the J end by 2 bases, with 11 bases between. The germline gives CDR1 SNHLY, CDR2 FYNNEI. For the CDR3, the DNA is TGTGCCAGCATCCTCTTTGAAAACACTGAAGCTTTCTTT. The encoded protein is CASILFENTEAFF.

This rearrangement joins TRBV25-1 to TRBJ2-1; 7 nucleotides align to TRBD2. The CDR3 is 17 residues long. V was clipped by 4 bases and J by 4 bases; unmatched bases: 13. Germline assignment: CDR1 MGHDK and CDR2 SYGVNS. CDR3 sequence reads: CASSAPTGGGLYNEQFF. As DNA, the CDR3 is TGTGCCAGCAGTGCACCTACCGGCGGGGGACTATACAATGAGCAGTTCTTC.

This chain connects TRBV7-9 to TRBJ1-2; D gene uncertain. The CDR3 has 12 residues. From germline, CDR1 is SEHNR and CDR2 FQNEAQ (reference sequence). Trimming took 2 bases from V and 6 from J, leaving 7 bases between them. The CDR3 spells CASSLMGDGYTF. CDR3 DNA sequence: TGTGCCAGCAGCTTAATGGGTGATGGCTACACCTTC.

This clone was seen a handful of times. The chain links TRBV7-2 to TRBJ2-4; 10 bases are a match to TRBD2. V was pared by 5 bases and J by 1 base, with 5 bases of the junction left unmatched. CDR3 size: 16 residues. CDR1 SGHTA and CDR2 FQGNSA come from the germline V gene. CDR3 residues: CASSVQTSGAKNIQYF. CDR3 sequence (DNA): TGTGCCAGCAGCGTCCAGACTAGCGGGGCCAAAAACATTCAGTACTTC.

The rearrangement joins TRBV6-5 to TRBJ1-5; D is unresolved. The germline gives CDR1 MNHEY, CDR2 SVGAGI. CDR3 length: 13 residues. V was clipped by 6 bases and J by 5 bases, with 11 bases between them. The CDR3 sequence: CASRPGGDQPQHF. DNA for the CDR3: TGTGCCAGCAGACCCGGTGGGGATCAGCCCCAGCATTTT.

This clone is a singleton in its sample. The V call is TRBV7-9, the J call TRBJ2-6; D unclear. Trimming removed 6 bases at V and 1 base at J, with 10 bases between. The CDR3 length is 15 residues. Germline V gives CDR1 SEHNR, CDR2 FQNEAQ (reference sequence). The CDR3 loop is CASREGDSGANVLTF. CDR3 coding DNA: TGTGCCAGCAGAGAAGGAGATTCTGGGGCCAACGTCCTGACTTTC.

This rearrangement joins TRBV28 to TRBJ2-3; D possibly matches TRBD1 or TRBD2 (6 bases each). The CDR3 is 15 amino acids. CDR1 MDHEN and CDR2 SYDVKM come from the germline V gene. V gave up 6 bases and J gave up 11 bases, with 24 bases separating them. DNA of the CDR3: TGTGCCAGCAGCCCCCCCGGGGGCGCAGTGAAGGGGCAGTATTTT. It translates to CASSPPGGAVKGQYF. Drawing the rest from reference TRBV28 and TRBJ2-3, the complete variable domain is DVKVTQSSRYLVKRTGEKVFLECVQDMDHENMFWYRQDPGLGLRLIYFSYDVKMKEKGDIPEGYSVSREKKERFSLILESASTNQTSMYLCASSPPGGAVKGQYFGPGTRLTVL.

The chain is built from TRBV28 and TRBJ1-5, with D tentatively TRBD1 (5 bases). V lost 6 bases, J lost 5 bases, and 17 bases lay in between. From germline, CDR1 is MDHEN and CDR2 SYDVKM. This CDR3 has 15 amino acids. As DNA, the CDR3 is TGTGCCAGCAGCCCCACGGGGGATTGGGATCAGCCCCAGCATTTT. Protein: CASSPTGDWDQPQHF. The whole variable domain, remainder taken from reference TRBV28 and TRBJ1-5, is DVKVTQSSRYLVKRTGEKVFLECVQDMDHENMFWYRQDPGLGLRLIYFSYDVKMKEKGDIPEGYSVSREKKERFSLILESASTNQTSMYLCASSPTGDWDQPQHFGDGTRLSIL.

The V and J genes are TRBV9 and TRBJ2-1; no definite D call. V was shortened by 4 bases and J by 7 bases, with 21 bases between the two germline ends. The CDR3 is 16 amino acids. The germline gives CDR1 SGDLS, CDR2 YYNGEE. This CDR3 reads CASSPYGSVDGNEQFF. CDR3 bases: TGTGCCAGCAGCCCCTACGGAAGTGTTGATGGAAATGAGCAGTTCTTC.

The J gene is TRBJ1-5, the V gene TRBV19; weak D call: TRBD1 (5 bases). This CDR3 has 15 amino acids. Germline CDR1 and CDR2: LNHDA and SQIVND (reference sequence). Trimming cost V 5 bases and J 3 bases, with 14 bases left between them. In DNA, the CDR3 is TGTGCCAGTAGTTGGGGGAGGGGAAACAATCAGCCCCAGCATTTT. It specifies CASSWGRGNNQPQHF.

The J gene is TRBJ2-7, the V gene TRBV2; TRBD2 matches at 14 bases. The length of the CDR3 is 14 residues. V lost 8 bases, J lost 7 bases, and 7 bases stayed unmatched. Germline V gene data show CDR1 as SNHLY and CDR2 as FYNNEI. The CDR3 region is CASLGLAGGGEQYF. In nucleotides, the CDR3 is TGTGCCAGCTTAGGACTAGCGGGAGGTGGGGAGCAGTACTTC.

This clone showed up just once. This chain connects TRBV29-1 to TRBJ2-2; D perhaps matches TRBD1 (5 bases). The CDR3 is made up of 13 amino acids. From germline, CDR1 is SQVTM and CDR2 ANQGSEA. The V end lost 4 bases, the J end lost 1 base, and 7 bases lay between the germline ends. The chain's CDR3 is CSVVDMNTGELFF. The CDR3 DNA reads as TGCAGCGTTGTGGACATGAACACCGGGGAGCTGTTTTTT.

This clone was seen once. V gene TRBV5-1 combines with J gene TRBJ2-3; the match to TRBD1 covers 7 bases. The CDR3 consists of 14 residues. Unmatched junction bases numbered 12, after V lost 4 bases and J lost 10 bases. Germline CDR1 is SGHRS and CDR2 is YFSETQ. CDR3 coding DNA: TGCGCCAGCAGCAAGGGACAGATTGGATGGCCGCAGTATTTT. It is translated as CASSKGQIGWPQYF.

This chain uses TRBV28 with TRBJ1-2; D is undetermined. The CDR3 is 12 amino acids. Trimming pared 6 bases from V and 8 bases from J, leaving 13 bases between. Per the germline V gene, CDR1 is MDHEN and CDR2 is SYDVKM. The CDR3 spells CASRAGWYGYTF. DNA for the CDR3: TGTGCCAGCAGGGCCGGGTGGTACGGCTACACCTTC.